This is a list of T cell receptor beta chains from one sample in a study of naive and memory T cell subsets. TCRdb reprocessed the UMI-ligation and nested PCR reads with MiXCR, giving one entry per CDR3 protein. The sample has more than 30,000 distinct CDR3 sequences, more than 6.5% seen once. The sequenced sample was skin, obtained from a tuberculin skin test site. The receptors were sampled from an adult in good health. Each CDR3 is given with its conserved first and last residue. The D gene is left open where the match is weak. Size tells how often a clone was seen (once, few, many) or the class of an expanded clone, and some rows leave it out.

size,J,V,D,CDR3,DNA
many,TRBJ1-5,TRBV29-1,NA,CSVGGFGSNQPQHF,TGCAGCGTTGGGGGCTTTGGGAGCAATCAGCCCCAGCATTTT
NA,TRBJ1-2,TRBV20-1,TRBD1,CSARGWTGANYGDTF,TGCAGTGCTAGGGGTTGGACAGGAGCTAACTATGGCGACACCTTC
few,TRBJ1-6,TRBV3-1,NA,CASSQGTVQASPLHF,TGTGCCAGCAGCCAAGGGACAGTTCAAGCCTCACCCCTCCACTTT
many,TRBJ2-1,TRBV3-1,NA,CASSQETYNEQFF,TGTGCCAGCAGCCAAGAGACCTACAATGAGCAGTTCTTC
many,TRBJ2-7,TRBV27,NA,CASSSYGSYEQYF,TGTGCCAGCAGTTCCTACGGAAGTTACGAGCAGTACTTC
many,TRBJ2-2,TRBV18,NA,CASSPRTANTGELFF,TGTGCCAGCTCACCGCGGACAGCGAACACCGGGGAGCTGTTTTTT
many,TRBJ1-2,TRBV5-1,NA,CASSLESFGDGYTF,TGCGCCAGCAGCTTGGAGAGTTTTGGGGATGGCTACACCTTC
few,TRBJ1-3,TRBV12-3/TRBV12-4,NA,CASSFPAGGEGDTIYF,TGTGCCAGCAGTTTCCCCGCGGGCGGCGAAGGGGACACCATATATTTT
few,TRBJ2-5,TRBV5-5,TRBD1,CASSLPRDRGWETQYF,TGTGCCAGCAGCTTGCCCCGGGACAGGGGTTGGGAGACCCAGTACTTC
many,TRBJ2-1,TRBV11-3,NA,CASSSRRGSEQFF,TGTGCCAGCAGCTCCAGAAGGGGGTCTGAGCAGTTCTTC
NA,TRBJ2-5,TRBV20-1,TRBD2,CSARVASGGAAETRYF,TGCAGTGCTAGAGTCGCTAGCGGGGGGGCTGCAGAGACCCGGTACTTC
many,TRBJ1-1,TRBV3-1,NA,CASSQLENTEAFF,TGTGCCAGCAGCCAACTAGAGAACACTGAAGCTTTCTTT
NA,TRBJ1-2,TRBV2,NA,CASLDSHYGYTF,TGTGCCAGCTTGGACAGCCACTATGGCTACACCTTC
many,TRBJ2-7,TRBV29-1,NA,CSGIVGPYEQYF,TGCAGCGGGATCGTCGGGCCCTACGAGCAGTACTTC
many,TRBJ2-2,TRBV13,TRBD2,CASSALAGGTTGELFF,TGTGCCAGCAGTGCGTTAGCGGGGGGGACCACCGGGGAGCTGTTTTTT
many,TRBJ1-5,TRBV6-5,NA,CASSWRAWDQPQHF,TGTGCCAGCAGTTGGCGTGCTTGGGATCAGCCCCAGCATTTT
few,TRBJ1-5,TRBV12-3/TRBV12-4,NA,CASSASGERNQPQHF,TGTGCCAGCAGCGCTTCAGGGGAACGCAATCAGCCCCAGCATTTT
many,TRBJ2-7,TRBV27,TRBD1,CASSTAGGSYEQYF,TGTGCCAGCAGTACCGCAGGGGGCTCCTACGAGCAGTACTTC
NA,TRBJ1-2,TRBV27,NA,CASSFGHLYGDTF,TGTGCCAGCAGTTTCGGACACCTTTATGGCGACACCTTC
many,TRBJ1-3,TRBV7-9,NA,CASSLDRGSVIF,TGTGCCAGCAGCTTAGACCGGGGCTCCGTAATATTT
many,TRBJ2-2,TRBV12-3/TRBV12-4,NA,CASSSGEIGTGELFF,TGTGCCAGCAGTTCTGGGGAAATAGGGACCGGGGAGCTGTTTTTT
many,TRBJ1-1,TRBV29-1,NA,CSAEGRREAFF,TGCAGCGCCGAAGGACGACGTGAAGCTTTCTTT
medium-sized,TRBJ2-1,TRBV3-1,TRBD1,CASSLSRQGGSEQFF,TGTGCCAGCAGCCTCTCTAGACAGGGGGGCAGTGAGCAGTTCTTC
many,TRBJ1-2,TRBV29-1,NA,CSVEKGQAYGYTF,TGCAGCGTTGAAAAGGGGCAGGCCTATGGCTACACCTTC
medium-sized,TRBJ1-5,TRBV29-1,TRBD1,CSAADRGSNQPQHF,TGCAGCGCGGCGGACAGGGGTAGCAATCAGCCCCAGCATTTT
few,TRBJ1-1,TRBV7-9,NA,CASLATMTEAFF,TGTGCCAGCTTAGCGACTATGACTGAAGCTTTCTTT
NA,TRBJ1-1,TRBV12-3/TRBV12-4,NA,CASSFNPRGGKEAFF,TGTGCCAGCAGTTTTAATCCTCGGGGGGGAAAGGAAGCTTTCTTT
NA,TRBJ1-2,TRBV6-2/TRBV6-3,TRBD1,CASRTGVYGDTF,TGTGCCAGCCGGACAGGGGTCTATGGCGACACCTTC
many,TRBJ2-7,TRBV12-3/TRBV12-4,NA,CASSFGWPYEQYF,TGTGCCAGCAGTTTCGGTTGGCCCTACGAGCAGTACTTC
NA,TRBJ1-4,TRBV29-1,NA,CSVAKLVGGAKEKLFF,TGCAGCGTTGCCAAATTAGTCGGGGGGGCTAAGGAAAAACTGTTTTTT
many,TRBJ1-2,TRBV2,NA,CASRLGDGYTF,TGTGCCAGCAGGCTGGGGGATGGCTACACCTTC
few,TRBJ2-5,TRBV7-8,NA,CASSLSLETQYF,TGTGCCAGCAGCTTATCCTTAGAGACCCAGTACTTC
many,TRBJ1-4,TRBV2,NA,CASNHPGSQNEKLFF,TGTGCCAGCAACCACCCTGGGAGTCAAAATGAAAAACTGTTTTTT
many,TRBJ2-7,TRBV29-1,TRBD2,CSVEGAGGPYEQYF,TGCAGCGTTGAGGGGGCGGGGGGGCCTTACGAGCAGTACTTC
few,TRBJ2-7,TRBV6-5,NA,CASSPAGMGSYEQYF,TGTGCCAGCAGTCCTGCCGGGATGGGGTCCTACGAGCAGTACTTC
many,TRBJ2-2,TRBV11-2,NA,CASSLSGELFF,TGTGCCAGCAGCCTCTCCGGGGAGCTGTTTTTT
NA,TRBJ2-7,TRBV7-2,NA,CASSLDLGRFEQYF,TGTGCCAGCAGCTTAGATTTAGGCAGGTTTGAGCAGTACTTC